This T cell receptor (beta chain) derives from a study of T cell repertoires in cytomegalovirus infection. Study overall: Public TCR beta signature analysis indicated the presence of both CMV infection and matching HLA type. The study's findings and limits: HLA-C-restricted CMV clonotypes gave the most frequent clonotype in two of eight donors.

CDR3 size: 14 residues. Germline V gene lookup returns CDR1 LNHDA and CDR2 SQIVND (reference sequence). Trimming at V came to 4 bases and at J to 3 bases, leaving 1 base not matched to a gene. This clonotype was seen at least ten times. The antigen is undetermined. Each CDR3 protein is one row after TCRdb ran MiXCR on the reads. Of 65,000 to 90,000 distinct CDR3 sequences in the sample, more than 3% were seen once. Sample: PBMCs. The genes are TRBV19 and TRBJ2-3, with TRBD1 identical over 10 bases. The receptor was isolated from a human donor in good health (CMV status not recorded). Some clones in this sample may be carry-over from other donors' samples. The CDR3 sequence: CASSKDRGTDTQYF. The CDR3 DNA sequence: TGTGCCAGTAGTAAGGACAGGGGGACAGATACGCAGTATTTT.